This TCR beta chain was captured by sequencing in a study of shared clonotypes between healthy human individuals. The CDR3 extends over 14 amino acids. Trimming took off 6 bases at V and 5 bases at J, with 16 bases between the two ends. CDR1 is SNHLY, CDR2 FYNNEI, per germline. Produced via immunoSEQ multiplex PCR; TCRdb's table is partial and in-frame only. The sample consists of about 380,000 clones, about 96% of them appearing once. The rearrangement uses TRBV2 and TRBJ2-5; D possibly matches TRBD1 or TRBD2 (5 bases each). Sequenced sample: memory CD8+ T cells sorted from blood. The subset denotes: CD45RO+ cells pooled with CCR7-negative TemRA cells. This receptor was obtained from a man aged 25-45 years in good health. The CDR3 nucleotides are TGTGCCAGCAGCCGCGGGTGGTCAGGGGAGACCCAGTACTTC. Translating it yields CASSRGWSGETQYF.